These 10 T cell receptor delta chains share one sample of origin, sequenced in a study of gamma-delta T cells after stem cell transplantation. TCRdb redid the clone calls on the RT-PCR reads with CATT. The data hold more than 4,500 delta-chain clones, with approximately 10% observed a single time. Material for sequencing was gamma-delta T cells. Receptor source: a human donor. It is not recorded whose cells these are; they may come from a transplant donor.

By share, this clone ranks as medium-sized (0.01 to 0.1%). The V call is TRDV2, the J call TRDJ3; the D is unclear. CDR3 length equals 17 residues. Germline V lookup: CDR1 GEAIGNYY, CDR2 EKD. Trimming left V 3 bases short and J 0 bases short, with 11 bases between. The CDR3 protein is CACDPTLSSWDTRQMFF. The CDR3 region has the DNA TGTGCCTGTGACCCGACACTGAGCTCCTGGGACACCCGACAGATGTTTTTC.

About this clone: This likely stems from a read error, as it lies one base from a far larger clone. The CDR3 bases are TGTGCCTGTGGCAGCGTAGCTTTTGGGGGACCAGACACCGATAAACTCATCTTT. This codes for CACGSVAFGGPDTDKLIF. The chain is built from TRDV2 and TRDJ1; 7 bases map to TRDD3. V lost 5 bases and J lost 0; bases outside the gene matches: 17. Germline V lookup: CDR1 GEAIGNYY, CDR2 EKD. The CDR3 covers 18 residues.

The rearrangement links TRDV1 to TRDJ2, with 10 positions matching TRDD3. V lost 4 bases, J lost 0 bases, and 17 bases stayed unmatched. There are 21 residues in the CDR3. Germline V gene sequence: CDR1 TSWWSYY, CDR2 QGS. The CDR3 DNA is TGTGCTCTTGGGGCGGCCCTGCCTGACTGGGGGATGGCCGCTTTGACAGCACAACTCTTCTTT. Its translation: CALGAALPDWGMAALTAQLFF.

There are a few counts of this clone. This may be a read error, as it is one base from a much larger clone. This specimen includes other DNA sequences encoding the same CDR3. V and J are TRDV2 and TRDJ1; D is uncertain. CDR3 length equals 19 residues. V gave up 0 bases and J gave up 0 bases, with 22 bases separating them. CDR1 is GEAIGNYY, CDR2 EKD, per germline. This CDR3 reads CACDTVGGFPATNTDKLIF. CDR3 DNA: TGTGCCTGTGACACCGTAGGTGGTTTTCCCGCGACCAACACCGATAAACTCATCTTT.

This clone is labeled large. Other DNA sequences in this sample translate to the same CDR3. This sequence joins TRDV2 and TRDJ1, with a tentative D call TRDD3 (6 bases). The CDR3 length is 16 residues. Germline CDR1 reads GEAIGNYY; CDR2 reads EKD. The V and J ends lost 0 bases and 1 base respectively, with 14 bases between them. CDR3 sequence: CACDTVSGLGTDKLIF. In DNA form, the CDR3 reads TGTGCCTGTGACACCGTTTCCGGACTGGGCACCGATAAACTCATCTTT.

This clone was detected a few times. The protein in TCRdb stems from a much larger clone and differs at residue 4 from this DNA's translation, likely a read error; here the protein is translated from the DNA. This chain links TRDV2 with TRDJ3; 11 bases map to TRDD3. This CDR3 has 18 residues. Germline lookup yields CDR1 GEAIGNYY and CDR2 EKD. The ends lost 5 bases at V and 2 bases at J; junction bases unmatched: 7. DNA of the CDR3: TGTGCCTGTGGCACGATACTGGGGGATACCTGGGACACCCGACAGATGTTTTTC. This translates into CACGTILGDTWDTRQMFF.

Comments on this clone: The protein given by TCRdb reflects a much larger clone and differs at residue 7 from this DNA's translation, likely from a read error; the protein shown is the DNA's translation. The V call is TRDV2, the J call TRDJ1; 11 bases are shared with TRDD3. Germline V CDR1 and CDR2: GEAIGNYY, EKD. This CDR3 comprises 18 residues. Trimming cost V 3 bases and J 0 bases; bases outside gene matches: 11. This chain's CDR3 is CACDSIVGDTPDTDKLIF. The DNA of the CDR3 is TGTGCCTGTGACTCGATAGTGGGGGATACGCCAGACACCGATAAACTCATCTTT.

V usage is TRDV2 and J usage is TRDJ1, with 7 bases matching TRDD3. This CDR3 spans 20 amino acids. Trimming cost V 3 bases and J 1 base; bases outside gene matches: 22. From germline, CDR1 is GEAIGNYY and CDR2 EKD. The CDR3, as DNA: TGTGCCTGTGACTCCCCAGTGGGGGACCATTACCGAGTAGGCACCGATAAACTCATCTTT. As protein: CACDSPVGDHYRVGTDKLIF.

Comment on this clone: A much larger clone is a single base away; this may be a read error. The V gene is TRDV2, the J gene TRDJ1; TRDD3 matches at 7 bases. The CDR3 consists of 14 residues. After removal of 0 bases from V and 1 base from J, the junction contained 1 base not matched to a gene. Germline values: CDR1 GEAIGNYY, CDR2 EKD. The CDR3 bases are TGTGCCTGTGACACCCTGGGGGCCACCGATAAACTCATCTTT. As protein: CACDTLGATDKLIF.

This clone was found a few times. Only one base separates this from a far larger clonotype, so it likely reflects a read error. The same CDR3 also results from other DNA sequences found in this sample. This rearrangement joins TRDV2 to TRDJ1; 13 bases align to TRDD3. The CDR3 has 20 amino acids. Germline assignment: CDR1 GEAIGNYY and CDR2 EKD. CDR3 DNA sequence: TGTGCCTGTGACACAGTCCAACTGGGGGATACGTCTCTTTACACCGATAAACTCATCTTC. The encoded protein is CACDTVQLGDTSLYTDKLIF.